The 30 T cell receptor beta chains given below trace back to one sample, sequenced in a study of blood T cell repertoires in COVID-19. Produced via immunoSEQ multiplex PCR; TCRdb's table is partial and in-frame only. Of approximately 77,000 clones detected, roughly 90% appear once; the ten largest clones hold about 4.5%. Sequencing was performed on peripheral blood. The source is a man aged 50 to 60 with active COVID-19.

This clone was recorded a few times. The chain couples TRBV27 to TRBJ1-2, with 7 bases identical to TRBD1. The germline CDR1 and CDR2 sequences are MNHEY and SMNVEV (reference sequence). The V and J ends lost 2 bases and 8 bases, in that order; junction bases with no gene match: 5. The CDR3 runs to 13 residues. Written as DNA, the CDR3 is TGTGCCAGCAGTTTAATAAGGGGACAGGGCTACACCTTC. It yields the protein CASSLIRGQGYTF.

The chain couples TRBV28 to TRBJ2-7, with 8 bases identical to TRBD2. Per the germline V gene, CDR1 is MDHEN and CDR2 is SYDVKM. The ends lost 7 bases at V and 3 bases at J; junction bases unmatched: 8. The CDR3 spans 14 residues. The CDR3 DNA sequence: TGTGCCAGCAAGAGGGGCGGGGGGTTCTACGAGCAGTACTTC. This sequence encodes CASKRGGGFYEQYF.

In DNA form, the CDR3 reads TGCGCCAGCAGCTTGGCCCTCGGGACTAGCGGGGCCAATGAGCAGTTCTTC. Protein sequence: CASSLALGTSGANEQFF. This sequence joins TRBV5-1 and TRBJ2-1, with 13 bases identical to TRBD2. The CDR3 has 17 residues. From germline, CDR1 is SGHRS and CDR2 YFSETQ. With V trimmed by 0 bases and J by 6 bases, 6 bases remained unmatched.

The sample holds one count of this clone. The V and J genes are TRBV10-3 and TRBJ2-5, with 8 bases lining up with TRBD2. V gave up 3 bases and J gave up 7 bases; unmatched junction bases: 13. This CDR3 is built from 16 residues. Germline V gene sequence: CDR1 ENHRY, CDR2 SYGVKD. CDR3: CAISDSVAGSGATQYF. Here the CDR3 DNA reads TGTGCCATCAGTGATTCCGTAGCGGGATCCGGAGCGACCCAGTACTTC.

This clone appeared once. The rearrangement uses TRBV7-9 and TRBJ2-1; 11 bases are a match to TRBD2. This CDR3 contains 17 residues. With V trimmed by 1 base and J by 10 bases, 12 bases remained unmatched. CDR1 is SEHNR, CDR2 FQNEAQ, per germline (reference sequence). The CDR3 protein is CASSLEAASGGQWEQFF. The CDR3 DNA follows: TGTGCCAGCAGCTTAGAAGCTGCTAGCGGGGGGCAATGGGAGCAGTTCTTC.

The CDR3 spells CASSLGLSVRGNTIYF. CDR3 nucleotides: TGTGCCAGCAGTTTGGGACTTTCAGTGCGAGGAAACACCATATATTTT. The genes are TRBV6-5 and TRBJ1-3; a possible D gene is TRBD1 (5 bases). Between the trimmed V and J ends, which lost 4 bases and 4 bases, there was a span of 17 bases. This CDR3 region has 16 residues. The germline CDR1 and CDR2 sequences are MNHEY and SVGAGI.

The V call is TRBV2, the J call TRBJ2-7; perhaps TRBD1 as D (6 bases). The CDR3 is 14 residues long. Germline V lookup: CDR1 SNHLY, CDR2 FYNNEI. With 7 bases removed from V and 0 bases from J, the gap between germline ends came to 13 bases. The chain's CDR3 is CASILGTNSYEQYF. CDR3 nucleotide sequence: TGTGCCAGCATCCTGGGGACAAACTCCTACGAGCAGTACTTC.

The chain is built from TRBV27 and TRBJ2-7; tentatively, D is TRBD2 (6 bases). This CDR3 region has 15 residues. The V end lost 5 bases, the J end lost 2 bases, and 16 bases lay between the germline ends. Looked up from germline, CDR1 is MNHEY and CDR2 is SMNVEV (reference sequence). The CDR3 DNA follows: TGTGCCAGCAGTCGGACTAAGATTACAACCTACGAGCAGTACTTC. Translating it yields CASSRTKITTYEQYF.

This clone was counted a single time. The V and J genes are TRBV28 and TRBJ1-4; D is unclear. The germline CDR1 and CDR2 sequences are MDHEN and SYDVKM. V was clipped by 2 bases and J by 7 bases, with 5 bases between them. The CDR3 is 12 amino acids. CDR3 amino acids: CASSLRGEKLFF. CDR3 DNA: TGTGCCAGCAGTTTACGGGGTGAAAAACTGTTTTTT.

The V and J genes are TRBV7-9 and TRBJ1-1; D is undetermined. The V gene's germline CDR1 is SEHNR and CDR2 FQNEAQ (reference sequence). The V and J ends lost 5 bases and 6 bases respectively, with 16 bases between them. This CDR3 region has 14 residues. The chain's CDR3 is CASSPSGEGPEAFF. CDR3 in DNA: TGTGCCAGCAGCCCCTCCGGGGAGGGCCCTGAAGCTTTCTTT.

This sequence joins TRBV28 and TRBJ1-1, with D uncertain. The germline V gene encodes CDR1 MDHEN and CDR2 SYDVKM. V lost 5 bases, J lost 3 bases, and 13 bases lay in between. The CDR3 totals 14 residues. The CDR3 here is CASSPRGSYTEAFF. CDR3 bases: TGTGCCAGCAGTCCCCGGGGAAGTTACACTGAAGCTTTCTTT.

The genes are TRBV7-6 and TRBJ2-5, with 10 positions matching TRBD1. Germline lookup yields CDR1 SGHVS and CDR2 FNYEAQ. The CDR3 extends over 17 amino acids. The V segment lost 0 bases and the J segment 5 bases; nucleotides outside the gene matches: 9. The DNA of the CDR3 is TGTGCCAGCAGCTTAGCACTCGAGGGGGGACAGGGGGAGACCCAGTACTTC. As protein: CASSLALEGGQGETQYF.

The chain carries TRBV2 and TRBJ1-4; no definite D call. The CDR3 totals 11 residues. V lost 7 bases to trimming and J lost 5 bases, with 5 bases between them. Germline CDR1 is SNHLY and CDR2 is FYNNEI. Here the CDR3 reads CASTLNEKLFF. In DNA form, the CDR3 reads TGTGCCAGCACCCTGAATGAAAAACTGTTTTTT.

This sequence joins TRBV11-2 and TRBJ2-7; 9 nucleotides match TRBD1. Germline loops: CDR1 SGHAT, CDR2 FQNNGV. The V segment lost 4 bases and the J segment 1 base; nucleotides outside the gene matches: 5. This CDR3 has 15 residues. The CDR3 loop reads CASSYDGQGSYEQYF. In nucleotides, the CDR3 is TGTGCCAGCAGCTACGACGGACAGGGGTCCTACGAGCAGTACTTC.

In nucleotides, the CDR3 is TGTGCCAGCAGCTTAGAGGCAGGGGAAAACTATGGCTACACCTTC. Protein sequence: CASSLEAGENYGYTF. The gene calls are TRBV7-2 and TRBJ1-2, with D possibly matching TRBD1 (6 bases). The CDR3 consists of 15 residues. CDR1 is SGHTA and CDR2 is FQGNSA in the germline V gene. Deletions cut 1 base from V and 2 bases from J, with 11 bases between.

The rearrangement uses TRBV19 and TRBJ2-7, with D possibly being TRBD1 (5 bases). CDR3 size: 15 residues. CDR1 and CDR2 (germline): LNHDA, SQIVND (reference sequence). V was clipped by 4 bases and J by 0 bases, with 13 bases between them. The CDR3 loop is CASSSTGRSSYEQYF. CDR3 sequence (DNA): TGTGCCAGTAGTAGTACAGGCAGGAGCTCCTACGAGCAGTACTTC.

This chain links TRBV6-2 or TRBV6-3 with TRBJ2-7; 14 nucleotides match TRBD2. The germline V gene has CDR1 MNHEY and CDR2 SVGEGT. The CDR3 has 14 amino acids. After removal of 5 bases from V and 7 bases from J, the junction contained 4 bases not matched to a gene. CDR3 bases: TGTGCCAGCAGTGGGACTAGCGGGAGTTGGGAGCAGTACTTC. This translates into CASSGTSGSWEQYF.

The chain carries TRBV7-8 and TRBJ2-1, with 10 nucleotides matching TRBD2. Germline V lookup: CDR1 SGHVS, CDR2 FQNEAQ. The CDR3 spans 16 residues. After removal of 4 bases from V and 2 bases from J, the junction contained 5 bases not matched to a gene. Here the CDR3 DNA reads TGTGCCAGCAGCTCCCCCAGCGGGGGGGCCTACAATGAGCAGTTCTTC. Residues: CASSSPSGGAYNEQFF.

The chain recombines TRBV4-2 with TRBJ1-2; 7 nucleotides line up with TRBD1. In germline, CDR1 is LGHNA, CDR2 YNFKEQ. The junction had 9 bases not matched to a gene; V was cut back by 3 bases and J by 8 bases. The CDR3 consists of 14 residues. The CDR3 region is CASSQVGTEQGYTF. The CDR3 region has the DNA TGTGCCAGCAGCCAGGTAGGGACAGAGCAAGGCTACACCTTC.

V is TRBV7-2 and J is TRBJ2-4; no definite D call. The germline V gene has CDR1 SGHTA and CDR2 FQGNSA. V lost 2 bases to trimming and J lost 6 bases, with 14 bases between them. There are 15 residues in the CDR3. The CDR3 DNA follows: TGTGCCAGCAGCTTACCCGGCTCTGGGCGAAACATTCAGTACTTC. This gives the protein CASSLPGSGRNIQYF.

The chain uses TRBV7-3 and TRBJ2-5; TRBD2 agrees at 7 bases. Germline CDR1 and CDR2: SGHTA and FQGTGA. The CDR3 consists of 17 residues. J gave up 0 bases and V 2 bases, and 9 bases lay outside the gene matches. Here the CDR3 DNA reads TGTGCCAGCAGCTTACGGGGAGGGCCGTTGTACCAAGAGACCCAGTACTTC. Translation gives CASSLRGGPLYQETQYF.

V is TRBV5-4 and J is TRBJ2-5; D gene uncertain. Trimming took 3 bases from V and 2 from J, leaving 14 bases between them. The CDR3 is 15 residues long. The germline V gene has CDR1 SGHNT and CDR2 YYREEE (reference sequence). CDR3 nucleotides: TGTGCCAGCAGCTCCAAGCGAGACCCACAAGAGACCCAGTACTTC. It yields the protein CASSSKRDPQETQYF.

The chain carries TRBV11-3 and TRBJ2-1; the match to TRBD2 covers 11 bases. Germline values: CDR1 SGHNT, CDR2 YENEEA. The trim removed 5 bases at V and 8 bases at J, leaving 11 bases unmatched. The CDR3 is made up of 16 amino acids. CDR3 sequence: CASSAGSSGRADEQFF. The CDR3, as DNA: TGTGCCAGCAGCGCAGGGAGTAGCGGGAGGGCCGATGAGCAGTTCTTC.

The chain carries TRBV28 and TRBJ1-5; the match to TRBD1 covers 7 bases. The germline gives CDR1 MDHEN, CDR2 SYDVKM. The J segment lost 4 bases and the V segment lost 5 bases, leaving 5 bases of the junction unmatched. The CDR3 has 14 amino acids. The CDR3 DNA reads as TGTGCCAGCAGTACCGGGACAGCTAATCAGCCCCAGCATTTT. This codes for CASSTGTANQPQHF. Full variable domain (rest looked up from reference TRBV28 and TRBJ1-5): DVKVTQSSRYLVKRTGEKVFLECVQDMDHENMFWYRQDPGLGLRLIYFSYDVKMKEKGDIPEGYSVSREKKERFSLILESASTNQTSMYLCASSTGTANQPQHFGDGTRLSIL.

The gene calls are TRBV24-1 and TRBJ1-3; unclear D gene. With 3 bases removed from V and 4 bases from J, the gap between germline ends came to 12 bases. The CDR3 spans 15 residues. Looked up from germline, CDR1 is KGHDR and CDR2 is SFDVKD. This CDR3 reads CATSDPARGGNTIYF. The CDR3 DNA reads as TGTGCCACCAGTGATCCCGCGCGGGGAGGAAACACCATATATTTT.

The chain joins TRBV11-3 to TRBJ2-2, with TRBD1 matching 8 bases. This CDR3 region has 17 residues. V trimming: 2 bases; J trimming: 4 bases; junction bases outside the gene matches: 9. CDR1 is SGHNT and CDR2 is YENEEA in the germline V gene. The CDR3 is CASSLFGQGAGTGELFF. CDR3 DNA: TGTGCCAGCAGCTTATTCGGTCAGGGGGCGGGCACCGGGGAGCTGTTTTTT.

The rearrangement uses TRBV6-2 or TRBV6-3 and TRBJ2-7, with no clear D. The CDR3 is 13 residues long. V was trimmed by 2 bases and J by 3 bases, leaving 8 bases between them. CDR1 and CDR2 (germline): MNHEY, SVGEGT. The CDR3 here is CASSYVHGYEQYF. The CDR3 DNA reads TGTGCCAGCAGTTACGTCCACGGCTACGAGCAGTACTTC.

As DNA, the CDR3 is TGTGCCAGCAGCAGAACCGGGACAGGAACCTACGAGCAGTACTTC. Its protein product is CASSRTGTGTYEQYF. The chain recombines TRBV11-3 with TRBJ2-7; 8 nucleotides agree with TRBD1. V shed 5 bases and J 2 bases; nucleotides not matched to a gene: 8. CDR3 length: 15 residues. The germline gives CDR1 SGHNT, CDR2 YENEEA.

The V gene is TRBV18, the J gene TRBJ2-7, with D unresolved. The germline gives CDR1 KGHSH, CDR2 LQKENI. The CDR3 contains 20 residues. The ends were cut back, 2 bases at V and 2 bases at J, with 28 bases in the middle. In DNA, the CDR3 is TGTGCCAGCTCACCAGGCGGAAAAAACGTGCATTGGCGGCACGCCTACGAGCAGTACTTC. Protein: CASSPGGKNVHWRHAYEQYF. Full variable domain (remainder filled in from reference TRBV18 and TRBJ2-7): NAGVMQNPRHLVRRRGQEARLRCSPMKGHSHVYWYRQLPEEGLKFMVYLQKENIIDESGMPKERFSAEFPKEGPSILRIQQVVRGDSAAYFCASSPGGKNVHWRHAYEQYFGPGTRLTVT.

As for this clone: One end of the junction does not line up with germline, which may come from a read error. This chain uses TRBV2 with TRBJ2-1; unclear D gene. Germline loops: CDR1 SNHLY, CDR2 FYNNEI. This CDR3 has 12 residues. The CDR3 region has the DNA TGTGCCAGCAGTGAAGGAGGTAGGCCATATATCTTC. Protein product: CASSEGGRPYIF.